This record covers a single T cell receptor (beta chain). Antigen: not known. The CDR3 has 16 amino acids. The trim removed 5 bases at V and 0 bases at J, leaving 8 bases unmatched. Germline V gene sequence: CDR1 SGHKS, CDR2 YYEKEE (reference sequence). This sample is drawn from a study of T cells in Graves' hyperthyroidism and ophthalmopathy. Whole-study context: Peripheral blood draws took place at initial diagnosis, ahead of any treatment.

An absence of ophthalmopathy progression within 18 months meant stable Graves' hyperthyroidism. Overall study findings and caveats: Expanded thyroid clonotypes (above 0.001) were mostly also found in blood. Ophthalmopathy was predicted by the model a median of about 6.5 months ahead of onset.

TCR beta CDR3 regions were amplified from RNA transcripts. HTBI primers were the set used in a first-round RT-PCR of the TCR CDR3. One entry per CDR3 protein results from TCRdb running MiXCR on the multiplex PCR reads. Found here are under 650,000 distinct CDR3 sequences, around 16% of them singletons; the top ten hold around 3.9%. The sequenced sample consisted of blood. The rearrangement uses TRBV5-5 and TRBJ2-1, with 7 bases aligning to TRBD1. This TCR derives from a woman aged 30 to 39 with Graves' hyperthyroidism. The CDR3 nucleotides read TGTGCCAGCAGATCCCGGACAGGAGTCTCCTACAATGAGCAGTTCTTC. This sequence encodes CASRSRTGVSYNEQFF.